The 7 T cell receptor beta chains below all came from one sample that was sequenced in a study of T cells after yellow fever vaccination. Each CDR3 protein is one row after TCRdb ran MiXCR on the 5' RACE reads. The table has about 220,000 distinct CDR3 sequences, around 6.7% seen once. The input for sequencing was CD4+ T cells sorted from PBMCs, taken on the day of the yellow fever booster vaccination. These receptors were collected from a man aged 25 to 40 who received the YFV17D yellow fever vaccine.

The chain links TRBV7-9 to TRBJ2-5; D might be TRBD2 (6 bases). V dropped 4 bases and J dropped 0 bases, with 15 bases sitting between them. CDR1 and CDR2 (germline): SEHNR, FQNEAQ (reference sequence). This CDR3 is 16 amino acids long. This CDR3 is CASSYTAGRYQETQYF. The CDR3 nucleotides are TGTGCCAGCAGCTACACCGCGGGAAGATACCAAGAGACCCAGTACTTC.

The rearrangement joins TRBV7-2 to TRBJ2-7; the D is unclear. CDR3 length: 13 residues. The V and J ends lost 5 bases and 6 bases respectively, with 14 bases between them. Germline CDR1 SGHTA, CDR2 FQGNSA. The CDR3 here is CASSIKGRFEQYF. In DNA, the CDR3 is TGTGCCAGCAGCATAAAAGGACGGTTCGAGCAGTACTTC.

This clonotype was counted many times. The CDR3 loop reads CASSPRLAGEYEQYF. As DNA, the CDR3 is TGTGCCAGCTCACCTCGACTAGCGGGGGAATACGAGCAGTACTTC. The rearrangement joins TRBV18 to TRBJ2-7; TRBD2 aligns across 12 bases. The CDR3 spans 15 residues. V lost 3 bases to trimming and J lost 4 bases; unmatched junction nucleotides: 4. In germline, CDR1 is KGHSH, CDR2 LQKENI.

This clonotype turned up a few times. This chain connects TRBV6-2 or TRBV6-3 to TRBJ2-1; TRBD1 matches at 8 bases. Germline-derived CDR1 and CDR2 are MNHEY and SVGEGT. V shed 10 bases, J shed 9 bases, and the junction held 26 bases outside the gene matches. There are 18 residues in the CDR3. CDR3 loop: CATSSASTGGHTTAEQFF. The CDR3 nucleotides read TGTGCCACCTCTTCCGCTTCCACAGGGGGACATACCACAGCTGAGCAGTTCTTC.

This clonotype was seen a handful of times. The chain carries TRBV21-1 and TRBJ2-3; the DNA was not used to check the table's D call, TRBD2. TRBV21-1 is tagged as a pseudogene. There are 20 residues in the CDR3. CDR3 region: CASSKWDGTSGSEGPDTQYF. In DNA form, the CDR3 reads TGTGCCAGCAGCAAATGGGATGGGACTAGCGGGAGCGAAGGACCAGATACGCAGTATTTT.

CDR3 region: CASTLPFGQAFF. The CDR3 coding sequence is TGTGCCAGTACTCTCCCCTTTGGGCAGGCTTTCTTT. The chain couples TRBV19 to TRBJ1-1; D not resolved. Germline assignment: CDR1 LNHDA and CDR2 SQIVND (reference sequence). The germline V and J ends were trimmed by 7 bases and 11 bases, with 17 bases remaining between them. The CDR3 has 12 amino acids.

This clonotype was counted only a few times. The chain has TRBV10-3 and TRBJ2-2, with 14 positions matching TRBD2. The V gene end was trimmed by 6 bases and the J gene end by 6 bases; junction bases not matched to a gene: 6. The V gene's germline CDR1 is ENHRY and CDR2 SYGVKD. The CDR3 contains 16 residues. Written as DNA, the CDR3 is TGTGCCATCAGCGGGACTAGCGGGGGAGGGGCCGGGGAGCTGTTTTTT. Translated, it gives CAISGTSGGGAGELFF.